This T cell receptor beta chain was obtained from a study of blood T cell repertoires in COVID-19. Study-level information: Specimens from acute and convalescent COVID-19 originated in the United States, Italy and Spain.

The table came from immunoSEQ multiplex PCR; TCRdb's copy has only in-frame clones and leaves some out. The sample holds around 200,000 clones, approximately 86% seen once. With regard to this clone: The same CDR3 arises from other DNA sequences in this sample as well.

From germline, CDR1 is SGDLS and CDR2 YYNGEE. This CDR3 region has 15 residues. J gave up 0 bases and V 2 bases, and 1 base lay outside the gene matches. This clonotype originated in a middle-aged man with active or convalescent COVID-19. The specimen sequenced was peripheral blood. The rearrangement links TRBV9 to TRBJ2-1; TRBD2 matches 8 bases. The CDR3 nucleotides read TGTGCCAGCAGCGTTGCGGGGGGCTCCTACAATGAGCAGTTCTTC. The encoded protein is CASSVAGGSYNEQFF. The full variable domain, with the rest looked up from reference TRBV9 and TRBJ2-1, is DSGVTQTPKHLITATGQRVTLRCSPRSGDLSVYWYQQSLDQGLQFLIQYYNGEERAKGNILERFSAQQFPDLHSELNLSSLELGDSALYFCASSVAGGSYNEQFFGPGTRLTVL.